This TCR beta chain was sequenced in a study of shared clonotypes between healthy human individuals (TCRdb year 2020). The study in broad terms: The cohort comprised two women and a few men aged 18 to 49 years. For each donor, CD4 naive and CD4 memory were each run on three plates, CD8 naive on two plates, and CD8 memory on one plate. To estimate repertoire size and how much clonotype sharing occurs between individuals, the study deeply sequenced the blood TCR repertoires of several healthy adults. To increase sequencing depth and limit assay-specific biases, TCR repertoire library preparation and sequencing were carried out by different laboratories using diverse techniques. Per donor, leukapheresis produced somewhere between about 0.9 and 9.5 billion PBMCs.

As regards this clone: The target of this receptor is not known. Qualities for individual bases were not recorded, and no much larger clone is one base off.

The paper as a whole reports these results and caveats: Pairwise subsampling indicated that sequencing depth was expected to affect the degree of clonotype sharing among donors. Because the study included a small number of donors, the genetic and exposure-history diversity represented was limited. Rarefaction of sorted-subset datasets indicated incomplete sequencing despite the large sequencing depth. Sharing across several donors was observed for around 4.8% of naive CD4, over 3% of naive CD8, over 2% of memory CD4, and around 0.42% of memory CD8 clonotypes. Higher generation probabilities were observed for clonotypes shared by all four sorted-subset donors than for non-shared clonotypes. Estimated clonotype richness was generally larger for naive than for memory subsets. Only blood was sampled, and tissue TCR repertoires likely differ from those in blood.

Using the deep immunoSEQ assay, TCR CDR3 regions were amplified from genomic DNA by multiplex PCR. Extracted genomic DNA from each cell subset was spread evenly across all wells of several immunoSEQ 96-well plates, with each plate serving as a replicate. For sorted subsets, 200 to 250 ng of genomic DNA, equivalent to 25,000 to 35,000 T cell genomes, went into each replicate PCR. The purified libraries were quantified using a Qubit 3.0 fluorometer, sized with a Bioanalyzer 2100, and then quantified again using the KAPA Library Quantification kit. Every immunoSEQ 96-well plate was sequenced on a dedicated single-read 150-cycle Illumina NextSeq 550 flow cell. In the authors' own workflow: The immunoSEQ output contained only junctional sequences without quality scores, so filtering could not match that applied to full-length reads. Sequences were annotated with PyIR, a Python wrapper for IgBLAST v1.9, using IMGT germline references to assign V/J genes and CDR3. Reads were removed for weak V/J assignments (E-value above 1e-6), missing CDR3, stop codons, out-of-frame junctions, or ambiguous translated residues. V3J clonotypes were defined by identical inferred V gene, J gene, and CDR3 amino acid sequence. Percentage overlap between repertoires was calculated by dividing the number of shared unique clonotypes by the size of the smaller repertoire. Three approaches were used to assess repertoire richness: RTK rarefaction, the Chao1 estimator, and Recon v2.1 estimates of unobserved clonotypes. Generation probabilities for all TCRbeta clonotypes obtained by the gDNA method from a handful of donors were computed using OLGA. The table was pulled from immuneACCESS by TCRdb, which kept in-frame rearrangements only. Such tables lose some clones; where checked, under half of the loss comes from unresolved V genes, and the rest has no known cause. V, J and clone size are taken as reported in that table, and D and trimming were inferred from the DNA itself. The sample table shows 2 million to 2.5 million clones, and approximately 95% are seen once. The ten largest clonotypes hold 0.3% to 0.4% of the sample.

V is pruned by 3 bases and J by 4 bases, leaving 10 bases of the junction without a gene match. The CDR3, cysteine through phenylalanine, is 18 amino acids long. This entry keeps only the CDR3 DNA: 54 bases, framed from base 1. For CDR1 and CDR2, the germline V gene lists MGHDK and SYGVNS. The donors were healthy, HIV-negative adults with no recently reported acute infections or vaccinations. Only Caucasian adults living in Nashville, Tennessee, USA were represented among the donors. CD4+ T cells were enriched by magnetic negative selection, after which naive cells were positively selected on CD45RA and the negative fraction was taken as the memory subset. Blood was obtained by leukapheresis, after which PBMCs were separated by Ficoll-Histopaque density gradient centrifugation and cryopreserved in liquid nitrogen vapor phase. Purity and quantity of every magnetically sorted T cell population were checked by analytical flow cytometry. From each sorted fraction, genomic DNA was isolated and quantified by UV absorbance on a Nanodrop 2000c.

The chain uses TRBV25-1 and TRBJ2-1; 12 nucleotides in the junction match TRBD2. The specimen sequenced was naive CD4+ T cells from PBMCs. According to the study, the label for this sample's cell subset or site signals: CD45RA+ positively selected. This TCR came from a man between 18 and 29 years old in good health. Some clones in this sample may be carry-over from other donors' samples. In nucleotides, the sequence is TGTGCCAGCAGTGAGGGTTTGACTAGCGGGAGTTCGTACAATGAGCAGTTCTTC. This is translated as CASSEGLTSGSSYNEQFF.